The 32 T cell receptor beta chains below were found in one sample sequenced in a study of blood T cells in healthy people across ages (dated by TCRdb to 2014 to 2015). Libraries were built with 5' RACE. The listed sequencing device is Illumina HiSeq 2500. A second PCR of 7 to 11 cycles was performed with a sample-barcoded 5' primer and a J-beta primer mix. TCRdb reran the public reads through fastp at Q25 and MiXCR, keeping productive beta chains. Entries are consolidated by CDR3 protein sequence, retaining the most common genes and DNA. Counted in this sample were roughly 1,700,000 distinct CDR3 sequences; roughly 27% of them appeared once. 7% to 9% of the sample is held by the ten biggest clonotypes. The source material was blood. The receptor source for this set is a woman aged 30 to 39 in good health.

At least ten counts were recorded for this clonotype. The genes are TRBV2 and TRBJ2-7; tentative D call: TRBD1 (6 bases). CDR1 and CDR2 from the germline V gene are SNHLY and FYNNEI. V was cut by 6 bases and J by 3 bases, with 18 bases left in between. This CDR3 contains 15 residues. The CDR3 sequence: CASRADRDIYYEQYF. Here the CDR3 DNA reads TGTGCCAGCAGGGCCGACCGGGACATCTACTACGAGCAGTACTTC.

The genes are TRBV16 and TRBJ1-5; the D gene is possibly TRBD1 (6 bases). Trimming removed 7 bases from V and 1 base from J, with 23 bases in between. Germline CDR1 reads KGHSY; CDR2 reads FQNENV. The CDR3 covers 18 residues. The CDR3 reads CASTTRTGTKLSNQPQHF. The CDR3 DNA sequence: TGTGCCAGCACTACTAGGACCGGGACAAAACTAAGCAATCAGCCCCAGCATTTT.

CDR3: CATRALAGGPNLEQFF. In nucleotides, the CDR3 is TGTGCCACCCGAGCCCTAGCGGGGGGGCCCAACCTTGAGCAGTTCTTC. The chain combines TRBV6-6 with TRBJ2-1; 12 bases are shared with TRBD2. This CDR3 contains 16 residues. Trimming took 10 bases from V and 9 from J; bases not matched to a gene: 16. Germline V lookup: CDR1 MNHNY, CDR2 SVGAGI (reference sequence).

CDR3 loop: CASSKAGTGGREGKNIQYF. The DNA of the CDR3 is TGTGCCAGCAGCAAAGCGGGGACTGGCGGGAGGGAAGGCAAAAACATTCAGTACTTC. V gene TRBV21-1 combines with J gene TRBJ2-4; the table calls TRBD2, which could not be checked here. TRBV21-1 is listed as a pseudogene. The CDR3 runs 19 residues.

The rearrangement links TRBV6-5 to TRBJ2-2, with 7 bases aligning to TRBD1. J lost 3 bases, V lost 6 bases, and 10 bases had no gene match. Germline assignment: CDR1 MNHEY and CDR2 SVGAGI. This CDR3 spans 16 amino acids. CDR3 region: CASSDIRQGHTGELFF. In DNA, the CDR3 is TGTGCCAGCAGCGACATTCGACAGGGTCACACCGGGGAGCTGTTTTTT.

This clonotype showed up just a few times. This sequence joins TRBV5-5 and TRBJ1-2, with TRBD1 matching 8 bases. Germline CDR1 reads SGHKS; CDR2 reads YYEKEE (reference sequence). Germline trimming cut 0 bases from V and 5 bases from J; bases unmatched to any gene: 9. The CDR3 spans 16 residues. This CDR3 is CASSLAPGQVAYGYTF. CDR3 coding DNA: TGTGCCAGCAGCTTGGCTCCGGGACAGGTGGCATATGGCTACACCTTC.

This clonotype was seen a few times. The CDR3 sequence is CASSESWGNEQFF. In DNA, the CDR3 is TGTGCCAGCAGTGAGTCGTGGGGAAATGAGCAGTTCTTC. The rearrangement links TRBV2 to TRBJ2-1; D not certain. CDR1 is SNHLY, CDR2 FYNNEI, per germline. The CDR3 covers 13 residues. The V gene lost 3 bases and the J gene lost 7 bases, with 10 bases spanning the gap.

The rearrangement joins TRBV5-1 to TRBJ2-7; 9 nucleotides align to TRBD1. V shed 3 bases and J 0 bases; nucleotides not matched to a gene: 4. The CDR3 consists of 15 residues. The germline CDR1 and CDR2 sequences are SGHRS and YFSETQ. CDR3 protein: CASSWDRASSYEQYF. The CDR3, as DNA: TGCGCCAGCAGCTGGGACAGGGCGAGCTCCTACGAGCAGTACTTC.

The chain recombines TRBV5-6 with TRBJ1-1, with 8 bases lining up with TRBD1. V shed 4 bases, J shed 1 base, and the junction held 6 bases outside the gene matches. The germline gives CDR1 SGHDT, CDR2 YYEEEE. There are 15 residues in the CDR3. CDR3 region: CASSIGGTGNTEAFF. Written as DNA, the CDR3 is TGTGCCAGCAGCATCGGGGGGACAGGGAACACTGAAGCTTTCTTT.

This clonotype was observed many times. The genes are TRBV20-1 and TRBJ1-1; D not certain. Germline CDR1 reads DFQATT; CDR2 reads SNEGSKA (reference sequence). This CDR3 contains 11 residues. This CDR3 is CSARRNTEAFF. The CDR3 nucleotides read TGCAGCGCCCGACGGAACACTGAAGCTTTCTTT.

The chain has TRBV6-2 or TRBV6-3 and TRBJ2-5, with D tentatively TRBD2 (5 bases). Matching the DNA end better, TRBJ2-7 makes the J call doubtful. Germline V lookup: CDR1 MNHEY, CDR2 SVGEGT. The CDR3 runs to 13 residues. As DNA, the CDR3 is TGTGCCAGCCGCGATGCGGGTGACTACGAGCAGTACTTC. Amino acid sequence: CASRDAGDYEQYF.

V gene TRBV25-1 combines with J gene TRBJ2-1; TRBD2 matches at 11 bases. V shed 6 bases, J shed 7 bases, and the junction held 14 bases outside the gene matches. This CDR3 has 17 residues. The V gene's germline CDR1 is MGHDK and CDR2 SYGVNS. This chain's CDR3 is CASSLRYASGRSNEQFF. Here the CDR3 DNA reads TGTGCCAGCAGCCTCAGGTATGCTAGCGGGAGGTCAAATGAGCAGTTCTTC.

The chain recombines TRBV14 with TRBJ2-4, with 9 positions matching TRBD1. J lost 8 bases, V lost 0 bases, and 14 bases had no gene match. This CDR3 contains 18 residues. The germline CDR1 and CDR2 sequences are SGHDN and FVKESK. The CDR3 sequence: CASSQDVSPGQGGHIQYF. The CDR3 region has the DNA TGTGCCAGCAGCCAAGATGTCTCCCCGGGACAGGGTGGGCACATTCAGTACTTC.

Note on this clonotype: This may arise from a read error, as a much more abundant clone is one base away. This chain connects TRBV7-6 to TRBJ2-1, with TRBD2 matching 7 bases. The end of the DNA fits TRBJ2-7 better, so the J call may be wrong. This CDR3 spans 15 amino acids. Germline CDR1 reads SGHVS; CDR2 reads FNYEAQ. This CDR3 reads CASSLEAGTYNEQYF. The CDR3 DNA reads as TGTGCCAGCAGCTTAGAAGCGGGAACCTACAATGAGCAGTACTTC.

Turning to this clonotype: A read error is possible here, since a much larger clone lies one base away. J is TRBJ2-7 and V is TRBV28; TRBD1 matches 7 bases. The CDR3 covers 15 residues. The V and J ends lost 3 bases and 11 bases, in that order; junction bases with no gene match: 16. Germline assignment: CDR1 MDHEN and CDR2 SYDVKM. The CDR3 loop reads CASSFRPEQGDEKYF. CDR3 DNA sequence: TGTGCCAGCAGTTTCCGACCCGAGCAGGGGGATGAAAAGTACTTC.

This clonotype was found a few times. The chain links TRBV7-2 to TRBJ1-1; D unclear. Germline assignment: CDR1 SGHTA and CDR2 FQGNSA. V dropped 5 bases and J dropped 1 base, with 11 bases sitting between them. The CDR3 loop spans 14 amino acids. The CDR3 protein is CASSTQRGNTEAFF. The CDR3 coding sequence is TGTGCCAGCAGCACCCAGCGGGGGAACACTGAAGCTTTCTTT.

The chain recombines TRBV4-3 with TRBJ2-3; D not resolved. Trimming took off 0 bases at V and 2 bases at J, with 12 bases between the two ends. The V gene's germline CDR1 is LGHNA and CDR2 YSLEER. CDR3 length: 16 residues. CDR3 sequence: CASSQDQLPDTDTQYF. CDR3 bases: TGCGCCAGCAGCCAAGATCAGCTACCAGACACAGATACGCAGTATTTT.

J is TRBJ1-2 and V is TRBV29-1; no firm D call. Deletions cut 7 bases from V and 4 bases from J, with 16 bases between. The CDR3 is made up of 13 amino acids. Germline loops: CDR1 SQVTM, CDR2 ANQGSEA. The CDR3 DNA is TGCAGCGGACAAGGTGGTGGCCGCTATGGCTACACCTTC. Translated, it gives CSGQGGGRYGYTF.

CDR3 protein: CAWSVSGGSSYEQYF. Here the CDR3 DNA reads TGTGCCTGGAGTGTCTCAGGGGGGAGCTCCTACGAGCAGTACTTC. This chain uses TRBV30 with TRBJ2-7; maybe TRBD1 (7 bases). CDR3 length equals 15 residues. The V gene's germline CDR1 is GTSNPN and CDR2 SVGIG (reference sequence). Between the trimmed V and J ends, which lost 0 bases and 0 bases, there was a span of 12 bases.

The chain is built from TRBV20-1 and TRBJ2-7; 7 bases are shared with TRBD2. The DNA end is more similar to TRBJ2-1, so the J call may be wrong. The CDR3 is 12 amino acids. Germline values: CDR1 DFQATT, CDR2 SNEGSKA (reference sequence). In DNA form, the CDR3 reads TGCAGTGCGCGCGGGAGCTCCTACGAGCAGTTCTTC. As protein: CSARGSSYEQFF.

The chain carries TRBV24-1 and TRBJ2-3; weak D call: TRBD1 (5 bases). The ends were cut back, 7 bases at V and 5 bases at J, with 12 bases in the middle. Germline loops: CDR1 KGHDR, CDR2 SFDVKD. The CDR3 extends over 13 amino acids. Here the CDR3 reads CATSHPGLDTQYF. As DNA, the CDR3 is TGTGCCACCAGCCACCCAGGGTTAGATACGCAGTATTTT.

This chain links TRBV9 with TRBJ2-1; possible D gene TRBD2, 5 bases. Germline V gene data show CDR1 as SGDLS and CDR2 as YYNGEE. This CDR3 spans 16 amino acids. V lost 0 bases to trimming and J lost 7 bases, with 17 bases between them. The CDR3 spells CASSVDIARGVNEQFF. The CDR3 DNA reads TGTGCCAGCAGCGTAGATATAGCTCGGGGAGTAAATGAGCAGTTCTTC.

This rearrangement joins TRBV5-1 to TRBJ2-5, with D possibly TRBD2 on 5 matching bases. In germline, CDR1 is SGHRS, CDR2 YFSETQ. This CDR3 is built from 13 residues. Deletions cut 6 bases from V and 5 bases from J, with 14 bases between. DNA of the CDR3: TGCGCCAGCACGTTCAATGGGGAGGAGACCCAGTACTTC. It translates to CASTFNGEETQYF.

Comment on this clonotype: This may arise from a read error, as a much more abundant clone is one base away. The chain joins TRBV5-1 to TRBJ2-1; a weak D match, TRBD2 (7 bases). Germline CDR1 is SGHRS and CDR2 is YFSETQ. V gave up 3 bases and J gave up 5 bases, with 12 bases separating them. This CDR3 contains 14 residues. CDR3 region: CASSWGGADNEQFF. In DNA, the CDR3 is TGCGCCAGCAGCTGGGGGGGGGCCGACAATGAGCAGTTCTTC.

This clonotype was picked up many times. CDR3 in amino acids: CASSYRLEQYF. CDR3 coding DNA: TGTGCCAGCAGCTACCGTCTCGAGCAGTACTTC. The chain uses TRBV7-2 and TRBJ2-7; no definite D call. Germline assignment: CDR1 SGHTA and CDR2 FQGNSA. Trimming cost V 4 bases and J 6 bases, with 7 bases left between them. The CDR3 runs to 11 residues. The variable domain in full, completed from reference TRBV7-2 and TRBJ2-7, reads GAGVSQSPSNKVTEKGKDVELRCDPISGHTALYWYRQSLGQGLEFLIYFQGNSAPDKSGLPSDRFSAERTGGSVSTLTIQRTQQEDSAVYLCASSYRLEQYFGPGTRLTVT.

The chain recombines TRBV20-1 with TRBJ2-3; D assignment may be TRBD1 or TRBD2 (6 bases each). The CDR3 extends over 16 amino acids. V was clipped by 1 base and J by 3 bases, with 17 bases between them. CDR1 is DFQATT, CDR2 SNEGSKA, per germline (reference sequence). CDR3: CSARGGRIGRTDTQYF. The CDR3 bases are TGCAGTGCTAGAGGGGGGCGTATCGGGAGAACAGATACGCAGTATTTT.

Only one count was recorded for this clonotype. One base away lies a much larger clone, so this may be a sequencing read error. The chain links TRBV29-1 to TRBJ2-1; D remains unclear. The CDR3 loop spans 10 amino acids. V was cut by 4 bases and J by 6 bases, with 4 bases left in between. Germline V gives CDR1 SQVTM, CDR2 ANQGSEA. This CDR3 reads CSVAPNEQFF. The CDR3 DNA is TGCAGCGTTGCCCCCAATGAGCAGTTCTTC.

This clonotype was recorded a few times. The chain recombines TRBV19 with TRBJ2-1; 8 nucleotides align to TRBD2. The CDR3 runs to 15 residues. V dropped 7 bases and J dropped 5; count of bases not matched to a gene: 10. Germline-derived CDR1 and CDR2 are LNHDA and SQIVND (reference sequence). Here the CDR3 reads CASTLEGGGNNEQFF. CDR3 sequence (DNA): TGTGCCAGTACCCTTGAGGGCGGGGGGAACAATGAGCAGTTCTTC.

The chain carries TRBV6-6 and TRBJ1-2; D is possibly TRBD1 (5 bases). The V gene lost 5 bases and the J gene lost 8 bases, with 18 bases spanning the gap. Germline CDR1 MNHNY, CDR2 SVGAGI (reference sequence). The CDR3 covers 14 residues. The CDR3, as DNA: TGTGCCAGCAGTCAAGGGACTGGAACTAAAGGCTACACCTTC. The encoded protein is CASSQGTGTKGYTF.

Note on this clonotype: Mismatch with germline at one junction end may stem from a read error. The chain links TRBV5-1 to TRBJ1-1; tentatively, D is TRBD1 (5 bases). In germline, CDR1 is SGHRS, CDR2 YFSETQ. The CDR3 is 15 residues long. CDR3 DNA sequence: TGCGCCAGCAGGTTGGGGTGGGGCGATTCGGCTGAAGCTTTCTTT. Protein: CASRLGWGDSAEAFF. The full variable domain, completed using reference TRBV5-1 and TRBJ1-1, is KAGVTQTPRYLIKTRGQQVTLSCSPISGHRSVSWYQQTPGQGLQFLFEYFSETQRNKGNFPGRFSGRQFSNSRSEMNVSTLELGDSALYLCASRLGWGDSAEAFFGQGTRLTVV.

The CDR3 nucleotides read TGCAGTGCTAGGGCAACAGGGTACTCGAAGGAGACCCAGTACTTC. Its protein is CSARATGYSKETQYF. The rearrangement links TRBV20-1 to TRBJ2-5; weak D call: TRBD1 (6 bases). CDR3 length: 15 amino acids. The germline CDR1 and CDR2 sequences are DFQATT and SNEGSKA (reference sequence). Trimming left V 3 bases short and J 5 bases short, with 19 bases between.

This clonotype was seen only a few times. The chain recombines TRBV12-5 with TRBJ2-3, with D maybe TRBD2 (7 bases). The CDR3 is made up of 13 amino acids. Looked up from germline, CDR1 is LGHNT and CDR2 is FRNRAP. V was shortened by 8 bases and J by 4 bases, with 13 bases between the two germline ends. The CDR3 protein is CASLGGGADTQYF. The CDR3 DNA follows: TGTGCTAGTTTGGGCGGGGGCGCAGATACGCAGTATTTT. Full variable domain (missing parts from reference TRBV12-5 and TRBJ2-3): DARVTQTPRHKVTEMGQEVTMRCQPILGHNTVFWYRQTMMQGLELLAYFRNRAPLDDSGMPKDRFSAEMPDATLATLKIQPSEPRDSAVYFCASLGGGADTQYFGPGTRLTVL.